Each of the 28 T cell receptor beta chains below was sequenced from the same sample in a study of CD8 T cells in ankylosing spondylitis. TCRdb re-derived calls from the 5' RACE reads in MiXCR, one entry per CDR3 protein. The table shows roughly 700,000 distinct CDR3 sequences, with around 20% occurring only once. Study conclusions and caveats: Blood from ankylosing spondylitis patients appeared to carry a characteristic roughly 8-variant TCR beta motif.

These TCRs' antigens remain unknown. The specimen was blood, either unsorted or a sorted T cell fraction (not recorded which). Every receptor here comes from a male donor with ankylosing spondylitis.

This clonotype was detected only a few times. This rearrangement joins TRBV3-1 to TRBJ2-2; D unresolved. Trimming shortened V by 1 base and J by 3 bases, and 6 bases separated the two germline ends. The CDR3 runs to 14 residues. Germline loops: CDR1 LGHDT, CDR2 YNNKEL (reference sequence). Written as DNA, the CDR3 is TGTGCCAGCAGCCAAGTTAGTTACACCGGGGAGCTGTTTTTT. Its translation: CASSQVSYTGELFF.

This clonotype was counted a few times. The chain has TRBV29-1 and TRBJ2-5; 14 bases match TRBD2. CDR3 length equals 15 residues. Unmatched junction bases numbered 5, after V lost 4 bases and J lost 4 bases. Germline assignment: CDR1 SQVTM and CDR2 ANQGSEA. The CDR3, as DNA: TGCAGCGTTGCCGGGACTAGCGGGAGTGGAGAGACCCAGTACTTC. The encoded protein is CSVAGTSGSGETQYF.

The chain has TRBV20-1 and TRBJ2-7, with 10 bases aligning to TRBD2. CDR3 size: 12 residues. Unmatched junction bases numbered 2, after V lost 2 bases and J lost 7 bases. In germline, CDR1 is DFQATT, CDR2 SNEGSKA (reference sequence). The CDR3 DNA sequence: TGCAGTGCTAGATTTAGCGGGAGGGAGCAGTACTTC. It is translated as CSARFSGREQYF.

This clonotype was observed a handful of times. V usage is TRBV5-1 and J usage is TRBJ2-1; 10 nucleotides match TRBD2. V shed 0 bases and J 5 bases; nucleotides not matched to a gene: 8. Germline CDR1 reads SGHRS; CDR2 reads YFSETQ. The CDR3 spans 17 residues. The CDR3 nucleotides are TGCGCCAGCAGCTTGGGATATATTGGGACTAGCGACAATGAGCAGTTCTTC. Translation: CASSLGYIGTSDNEQFF.

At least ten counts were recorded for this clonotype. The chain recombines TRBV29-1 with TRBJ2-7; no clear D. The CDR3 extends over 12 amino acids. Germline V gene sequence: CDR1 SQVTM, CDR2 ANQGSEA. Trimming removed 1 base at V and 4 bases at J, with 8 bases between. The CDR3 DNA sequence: TGCAGCGTTGAAGGTTTCACGTACGAGCAGTACTTC. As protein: CSVEGFTYEQYF.

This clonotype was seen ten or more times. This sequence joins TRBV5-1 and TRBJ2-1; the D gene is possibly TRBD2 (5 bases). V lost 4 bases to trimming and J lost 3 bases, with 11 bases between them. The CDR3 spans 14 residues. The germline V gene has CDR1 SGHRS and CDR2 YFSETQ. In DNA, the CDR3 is TGCGCCAGCAGCCCTAAAGGGAGCTACAATGAGCAGTTCTTC. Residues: CASSPKGSYNEQFF.

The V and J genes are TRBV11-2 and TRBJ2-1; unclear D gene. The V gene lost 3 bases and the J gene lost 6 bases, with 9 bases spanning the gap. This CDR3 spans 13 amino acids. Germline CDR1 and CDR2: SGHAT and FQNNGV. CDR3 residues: CASSFPAFNEQFF. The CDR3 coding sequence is TGTGCCAGCAGCTTCCCGGCCTTCAATGAGCAGTTCTTC.

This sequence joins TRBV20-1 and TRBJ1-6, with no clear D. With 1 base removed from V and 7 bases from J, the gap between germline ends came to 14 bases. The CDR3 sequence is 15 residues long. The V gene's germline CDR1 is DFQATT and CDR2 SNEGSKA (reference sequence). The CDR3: CSARVGNGMNSPLHF. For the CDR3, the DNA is TGCAGTGCTAGAGTTGGGAACGGGATGAATTCACCCCTCCACTTT.

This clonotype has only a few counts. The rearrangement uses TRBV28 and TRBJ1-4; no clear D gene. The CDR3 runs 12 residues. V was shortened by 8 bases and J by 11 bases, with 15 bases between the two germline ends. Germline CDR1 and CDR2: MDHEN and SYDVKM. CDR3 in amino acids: CASAAPWAKLFF. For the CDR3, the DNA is TGTGCCAGCGCCGCCCCCTGGGCCAAACTGTTTTTT.

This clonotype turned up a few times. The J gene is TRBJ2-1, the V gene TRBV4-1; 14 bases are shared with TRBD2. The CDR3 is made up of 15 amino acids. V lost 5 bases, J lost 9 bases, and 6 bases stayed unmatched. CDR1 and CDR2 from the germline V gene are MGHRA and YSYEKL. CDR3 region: CASSKGLAGASEQFF. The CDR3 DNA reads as TGCGCCAGCAGCAAGGGACTAGCGGGAGCCAGTGAGCAGTTCTTC.

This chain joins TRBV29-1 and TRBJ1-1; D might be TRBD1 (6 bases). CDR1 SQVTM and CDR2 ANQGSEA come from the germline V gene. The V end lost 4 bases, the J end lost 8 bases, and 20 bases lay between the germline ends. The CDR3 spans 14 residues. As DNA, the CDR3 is TGCAGCGTTGTAACAGGGTTTGGCACGGTCGAAGCTTTCTTT. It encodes CSVVTGFGTVEAFF.

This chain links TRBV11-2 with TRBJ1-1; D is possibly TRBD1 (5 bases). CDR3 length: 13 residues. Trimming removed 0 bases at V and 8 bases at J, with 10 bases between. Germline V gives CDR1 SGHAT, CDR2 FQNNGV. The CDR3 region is CASSLDTGVEAFF. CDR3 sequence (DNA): TGTGCCAGCAGCTTAGACACAGGAGTCGAAGCTTTCTTT. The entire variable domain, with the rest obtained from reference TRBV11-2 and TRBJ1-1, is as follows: EAGVAQSPRYKIIEKRQSVAFWCNPISGHATLYWYQQILGQGPKLLIQFQNNGVVDDSQLPKDRFSAERLKGVDSTLKIQPAKLEDSAVYLCASSLDTGVEAFFGQGTRLTVV.

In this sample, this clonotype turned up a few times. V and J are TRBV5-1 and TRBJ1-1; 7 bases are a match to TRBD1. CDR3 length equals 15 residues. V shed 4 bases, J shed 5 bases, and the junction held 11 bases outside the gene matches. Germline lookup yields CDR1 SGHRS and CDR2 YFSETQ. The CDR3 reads CASSKTGTEITEAFF. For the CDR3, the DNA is TGCGCCAGCAGCAAAACCGGGACAGAGATAACTGAAGCTTTCTTT.

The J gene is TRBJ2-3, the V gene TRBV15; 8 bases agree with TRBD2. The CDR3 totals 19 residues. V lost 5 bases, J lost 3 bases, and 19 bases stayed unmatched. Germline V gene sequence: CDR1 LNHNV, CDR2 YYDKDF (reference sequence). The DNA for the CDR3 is TGTGCCACCAGCCAGCACGTTTCGGGACGGCGGGGGGAGACAGATACGCAGTATTTT. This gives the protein CATSQHVSGRRGETDTQYF.

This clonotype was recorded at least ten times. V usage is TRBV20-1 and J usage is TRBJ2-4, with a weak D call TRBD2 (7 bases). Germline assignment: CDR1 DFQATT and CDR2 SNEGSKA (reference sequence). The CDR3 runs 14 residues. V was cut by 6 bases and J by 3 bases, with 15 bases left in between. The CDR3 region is CSAGGGVGKNIQYF. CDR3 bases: TGCAGTGCCGGAGGGGGGGTGGGCAAAAACATTCAGTACTTC.

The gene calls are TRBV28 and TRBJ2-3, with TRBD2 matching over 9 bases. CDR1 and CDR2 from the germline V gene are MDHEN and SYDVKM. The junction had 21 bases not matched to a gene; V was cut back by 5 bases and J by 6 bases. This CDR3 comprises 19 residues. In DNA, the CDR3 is TGTGCCAGCAGTCCGAGAAGTGGCGGGCGGGAGGGCCATAGGGATACGCAGTATTTT. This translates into CASSPRSGGREGHRDTQYF.

The CDR3, as DNA: TGCAGTGCTAGGGGCGGCGCTAACTATGGCTACACCTTC. This sequence encodes CSARGGANYGYTF. J is TRBJ1-2 and V is TRBV20-1; no clear D gene. Germline V gene lookup returns CDR1 DFQATT and CDR2 SNEGSKA (reference sequence). V shed 3 bases and J shed 0 bases, with 8 bases lying between them. CDR3 length equals 13 residues.

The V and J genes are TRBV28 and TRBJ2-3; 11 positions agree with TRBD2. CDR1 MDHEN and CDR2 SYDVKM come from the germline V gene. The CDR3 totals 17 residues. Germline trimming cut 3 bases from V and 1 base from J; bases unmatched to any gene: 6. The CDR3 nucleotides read TGTGCCAGCAGTTTTAGCGGGAGGGCCTATGGCACAGATACGCAGTATTTT. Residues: CASSFSGRAYGTDTQYF.

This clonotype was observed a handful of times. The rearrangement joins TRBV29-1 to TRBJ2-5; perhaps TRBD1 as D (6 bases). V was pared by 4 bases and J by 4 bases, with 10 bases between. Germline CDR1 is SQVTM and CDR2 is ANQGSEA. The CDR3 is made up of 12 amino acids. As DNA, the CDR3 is TGCAGCGTTGTAAGGGGGTTAGAGACCCAGTACTTC. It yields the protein CSVVRGLETQYF.

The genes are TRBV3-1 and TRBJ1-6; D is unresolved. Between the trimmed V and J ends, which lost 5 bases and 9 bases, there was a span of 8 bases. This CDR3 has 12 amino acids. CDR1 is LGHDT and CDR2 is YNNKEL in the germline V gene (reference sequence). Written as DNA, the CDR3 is TGTGCCAGCAGCTGGATTAGTTCACCCCTCCACTTT. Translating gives CASSWISSPLHF.

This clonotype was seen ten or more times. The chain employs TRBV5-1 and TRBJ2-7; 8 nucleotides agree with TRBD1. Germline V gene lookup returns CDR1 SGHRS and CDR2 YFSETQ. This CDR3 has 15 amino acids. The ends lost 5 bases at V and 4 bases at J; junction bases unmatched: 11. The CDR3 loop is CASRGLQTGAYEQYF. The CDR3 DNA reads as TGCGCCAGCAGGGGGCTACAGACAGGGGCGTACGAGCAGTACTTC.

DNA for the CDR3: TGCAGTGCTAGAACCGGGACCCCCCAGGGAGCTTTCTTT. This sequence encodes CSARTGTPQGAFF. J is TRBJ1-1 and V is TRBV20-1, with a possible D match to TRBD1 (5 bases). In germline, CDR1 is DFQATT, CDR2 SNEGSKA (reference sequence). This CDR3 comprises 13 residues. The ends were cut back, 2 bases at V and 10 bases at J, with 17 bases in the middle.

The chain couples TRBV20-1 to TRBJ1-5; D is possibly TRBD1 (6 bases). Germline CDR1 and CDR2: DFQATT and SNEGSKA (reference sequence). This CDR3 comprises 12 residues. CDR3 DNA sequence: TGCAGCCTAGGGGGGGGCAATCAGCCCCAGCATTTT. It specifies CSLGGGNQPQHF.

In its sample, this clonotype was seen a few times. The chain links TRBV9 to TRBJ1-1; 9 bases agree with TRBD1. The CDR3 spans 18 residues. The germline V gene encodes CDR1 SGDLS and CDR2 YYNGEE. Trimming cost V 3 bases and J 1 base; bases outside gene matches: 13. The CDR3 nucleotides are TGTGCCAGCAGCGAACACCCCGGGACAGGGAGGGGGAACACTGAAGCTTTCTTT. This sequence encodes CASSEHPGTGRGNTEAFF.

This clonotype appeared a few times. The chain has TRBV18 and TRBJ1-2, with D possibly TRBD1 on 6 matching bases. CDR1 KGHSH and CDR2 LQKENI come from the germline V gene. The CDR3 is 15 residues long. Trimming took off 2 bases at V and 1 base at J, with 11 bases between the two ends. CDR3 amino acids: CASSPGAGVNYGYTF. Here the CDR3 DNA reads TGTGCCAGCTCACCAGGGGCAGGGGTTAACTATGGCTACACCTTC.

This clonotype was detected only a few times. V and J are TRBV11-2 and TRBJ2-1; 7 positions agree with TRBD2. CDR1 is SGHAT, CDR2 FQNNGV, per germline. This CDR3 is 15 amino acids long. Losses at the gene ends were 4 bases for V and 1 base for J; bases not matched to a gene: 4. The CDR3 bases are TGTGCCAGCAGCTCCTCTAGCGGATCCTACAATGAGCAGTTCTTC. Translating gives CASSSSSGSYNEQFF.

This CDR3 is CASSFSRTSTDTQYF. The CDR3 DNA follows: TGTGCCAGCAGTTTCTCCCGAACTAGCACAGATACGCAGTATTTT. This chain links TRBV28 with TRBJ2-3, with D unresolved. V dropped 3 bases and J dropped 0 bases, with 10 bases sitting between them. The CDR3 contains 15 residues. Per the germline V gene, CDR1 is MDHEN and CDR2 is SYDVKM.

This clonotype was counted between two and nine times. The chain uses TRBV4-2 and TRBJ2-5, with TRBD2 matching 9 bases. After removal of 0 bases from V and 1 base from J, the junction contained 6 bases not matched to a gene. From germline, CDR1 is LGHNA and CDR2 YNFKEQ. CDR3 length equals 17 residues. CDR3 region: CASSQDRRREGQETQYF. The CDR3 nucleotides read TGTGCCAGCAGCCAAGATCGGAGGCGGGAGGGCCAAGAGACCCAGTACTTC.